What follows are 28 T cell receptor beta chains derived from one specimen sequenced in a study of CD8 T cells in ankylosing spondylitis. Points from the study as a whole: Ankylosing spondylitis blood appeared to carry a characteristic TCR beta motif of roughly eight highly homologous variants.

Their antigen targets remain unknown. Each CDR3 protein gets one entry after TCRdb re-called the 5' RACE reads with MiXCR. The repertoire holds about 330,000 distinct CDR3 sequences, with roughly 8% as singletons. The sample was blood, either unsorted or a sorted T cell fraction (not recorded which). The receptors shown here come from a male donor with ankylosing spondylitis.

The rearrangement joins TRBV20-1 to TRBJ2-1; the match to TRBD2 covers 7 bases. Germline trimming cut 2 bases from V and 4 bases from J; bases unmatched to any gene: 5. This CDR3 spans 14 amino acids. CDR1 DFQATT and CDR2 SNEGSKA come from the germline V gene (reference sequence). The CDR3 sequence: CSARRLAEYNEQFF. The CDR3 nucleotides are TGCAGTGCTAGACGGCTAGCGGAATACAATGAGCAGTTCTTC.

At least ten counts were recorded for this clonotype. V gene TRBV20-1 combines with J gene TRBJ1-5, with 9 bases fitting TRBD1. V shed 5 bases, J shed 5 bases, and the junction held 10 bases outside the gene matches. CDR1 and CDR2 (germline): DFQATT, SNEGSKA (reference sequence). The CDR3 loop spans 15 amino acids. CDR3 in DNA: TGCAGTGCTCGCAAAGGGACAGGGTATTATCAGCCCCAGCATTTT. Its translation: CSARKGTGYYQPQHF.

The chain recombines TRBV24-1 with TRBJ2-3; D possibly corresponds to TRBD2 (7 bases). Per the germline V gene, CDR1 is KGHDR and CDR2 is SFDVKD. The ends were cut back, 3 bases at V and 0 bases at J, with 15 bases in the middle. CDR3 size: 17 residues. The chain's CDR3 is CATSDPSSGTSTDTQYF. The CDR3 DNA follows: TGTGCCACCAGTGATCCCTCAAGCGGGACAAGCACAGATACGCAGTATTTT.

This clonotype was counted only a few times. This sequence joins TRBV5-1 and TRBJ2-7; a possible D gene is TRBD2 (6 bases). This CDR3 has 15 amino acids. CDR1 and CDR2 (germline): SGHRS, YFSETQ. Deletions cut 0 bases from V and 3 bases from J, with 13 bases between. The CDR3: CASSLEPGLLYEQYF. The CDR3, as DNA: TGCGCCAGCAGCTTGGAGCCGGGACTCCTCTACGAGCAGTACTTC.

This clonotype showed up just a few times. V usage is TRBV6-1 and J usage is TRBJ1-2, with TRBD1 matching over 9 bases. V lost 4 bases, J lost 0 bases, and 9 bases stayed unmatched. Germline V lookup: CDR1 MNHNS, CDR2 SASEGT. The CDR3 runs 17 residues. The CDR3 DNA reads as TGTGCCAGCAGTGGACAGTCCGACAGGGGGTCTAACTATGGCTACACCTTC. Its translation is CASSGQSDRGSNYGYTF.

V and J are TRBV20-1 and TRBJ2-2; 9 bases line up with TRBD1. This CDR3 is 14 amino acids long. V gave up 6 bases and J gave up 4 bases; unmatched junction bases: 6. Germline V gives CDR1 DFQATT, CDR2 SNEGSKA (reference sequence). The CDR3 nucleotides are TGCAGTGCCATCCGACAGGGGGGCACCGGGGAGCTGTTTTTT. This codes for CSAIRQGGTGELFF.

The chain joins TRBV7-9 to TRBJ1-2, with D maybe TRBD1 (6 bases). From germline, CDR1 is SEHNR and CDR2 FQNEAQ (reference sequence). V lost 2 bases and J 4 bases, leaving 14 bases between the germline ends. This CDR3 region has 15 residues. The CDR3 reads CASSLTPTGLYGYTF. DNA for the CDR3: TGTGCCAGCAGCTTAACTCCCACAGGGCTCTATGGCTACACCTTC. The entire variable domain, with the rest obtained from reference TRBV7-9 and TRBJ1-2, is as follows: DTGVSQNPRHKITKRGQNVTFRCDPISEHNRLYWYRQTLGQGPEFLTYFQNEAQLEKSRLLSDRFSAERPKGSFSTLEIQRTEQGDSAMYLCASSLTPTGLYGYTFGSGTRLTVV.

This clonotype has a handful of counts. V is TRBV18 and J is TRBJ2-7, with D possibly being TRBD2 (5 bases). Deletions cut 4 bases from V and 6 bases from J, with 7 bases between. The CDR3 is 11 residues long. Germline V gene sequence: CDR1 KGHSH, CDR2 LQKENI. CDR3 coding DNA: TGTGCCAGCTCACGGGGAGTCGAGCAGTACTTC. Residues: CASSRGVEQYF.

The table lists this clonotype with a few counts. The chain employs TRBV18 and TRBJ1-5; no firm D call. The V end was cut by 2 bases, the J end by 5 bases, with 10 bases between. Germline CDR1 reads KGHSH; CDR2 reads LQKENI. This CDR3 has 14 residues. The chain's CDR3 is CASSPTIGHQPQHF. Here the CDR3 DNA reads TGTGCCAGCTCACCAACTATCGGACATCAGCCCCAGCATTTT.

The chain links TRBV20-1 to TRBJ2-3; 9 bases fit TRBD1. Losses at the gene ends were 3 bases for V and 4 bases for J; bases not matched to a gene: 5. Germline lookup yields CDR1 DFQATT and CDR2 SNEGSKA (reference sequence). The CDR3 has 14 residues. CDR3 region: CSARPGQGADTQYF. DNA of the CDR3: TGCAGTGCTAGGCCGGGACAGGGCGCAGATACGCAGTATTTT.

This clonotype was seen a few times. This sequence joins TRBV19 and TRBJ2-7; 9 bases line up with TRBD1. This CDR3 has 15 residues. Germline V CDR1 and CDR2: LNHDA, SQIVND (reference sequence). V lost 6 bases and J lost 0; bases outside the gene matches: 6. As DNA, the CDR3 is TGTGCCAGTAGCCAGGACAGGGGCTACTCCTACGAGCAGTACTTC. Residues: CASSQDRGYSYEQYF.

This clonotype came up a few times. The V call is TRBV30, the J call TRBJ2-7; TRBD2 matches at 7 bases. V was pared by 0 bases and J by 2 bases, with 4 bases of the junction left unmatched. The CDR3 has 14 amino acids. Germline V gene data show CDR1 as GTSNPN and CDR2 as SVGIG (reference sequence). The CDR3 is CAWSVGGSTYEQYF. The CDR3, as DNA: TGTGCCTGGAGTGTCGGCGGGAGCACCTACGAGCAGTACTTC. The entire variable domain, with the rest obtained from reference TRBV30 and TRBJ2-7, is as follows: SQTIHQWPATLVQPVGSPLSLECTVEGTSNPNLYWYRQAAGRGLQLLFYSVGIGQISSEVPQNLSASRPQDRQFILSSKKLLLSDSGFYLCAWSVGGSTYEQYFGPGTRLTVT.

This clonotype was detected ten times or more. This chain uses TRBV4-1 with TRBJ2-7, with TRBD2 matching over 8 bases. CDR3 length: 14 amino acids. The V and J ends lost 1 base and 5 bases, in that order; junction bases with no gene match: 4. Germline CDR1 reads MGHRA; CDR2 reads YSYEKL. CDR3 region: CASSQASGSNEQYF. The CDR3 bases are TGCGCCAGCAGCCAAGCGAGCGGGAGTAACGAGCAGTACTTC.

This clonotype was seen repeatedly, ten times or more. The chain has TRBV12-3 or TRBV12-4 and TRBJ2-5; the D is unclear. This CDR3 has 13 amino acids. Trimming pared 6 bases from V and 2 bases from J, leaving 10 bases between. The CDR3 coding sequence is TGTGCCAGCAGACCCTTTGGACAAGAGACCCAGTACTTC. It encodes CASRPFGQETQYF.

This clonotype has just a few counts. The chain joins TRBV20-1 to TRBJ2-2; 13 bases are a match to TRBD2. This CDR3 spans 16 amino acids. Germline CDR1 is DFQATT and CDR2 is SNEGSKA (reference sequence). V dropped 2 bases and J dropped 6; count of bases not matched to a gene: 6. CDR3 bases: TGCAGTGCTAGAACGCCGGGACTAGCGGGGTCCGGGGAGCTGTTTTTT. Residues: CSARTPGLAGSGELFF.

Here the CDR3 reads CASSGGVTVQSIITGKETQYF. The CDR3 coding sequence is TGTGCCAGCAGTGGGGGGGTGACAGTGCAGTCCATTATAACCGGTAAAGAGACCCAGTACTTC. The J gene is TRBJ2-5, the V gene TRBV25-1; the D gene is possibly TRBD2 (6 bases). Germline V gene sequence: CDR1 MGHDK, CDR2 SYGVNS. V was pared by 4 bases and J by 3 bases, with 33 bases between. CDR3 size: 21 residues.

In its sample, this clonotype was seen a few times. This chain links TRBV2 with TRBJ2-2, with D possibly being TRBD2 (6 bases). Germline CDR1 reads SNHLY; CDR2 reads FYNNEI. The CDR3 is 14 amino acids. V was pared by 5 bases and J by 2 bases, with 9 bases between. For the CDR3, the DNA is TGTGCCAGCAGTAAGACTAGAAACACCGGGGAGCTGTTTTTT. It translates to CASSKTRNTGELFF.

V usage is TRBV25-1 and J usage is TRBJ1-1, with TRBD1 as a possible D gene (6 bases). CDR1 and CDR2 from the germline V gene are MGHDK and SYGVNS. The CDR3 sequence is 13 residues long. Trimming took 2 bases from V and 8 from J, leaving 12 bases between them. The CDR3 spells CASSEIGGREAFF. CDR3 DNA sequence: TGTGCCAGCAGTGAAATTGGGGGGCGCGAAGCTTTCTTT.

This chain uses TRBV28 with TRBJ2-7; TRBD1 matches 7 bases. The germline gives CDR1 MDHEN, CDR2 SYDVKM. This CDR3 is 16 amino acids long. Trimming at V came to 7 bases and at J to 5 bases, leaving 17 bases not matched to a gene. The chain's CDR3 is CASTKYRQGYPNEQYF. The CDR3 bases are TGTGCCAGCACCAAATACCGACAGGGTTACCCCAACGAGCAGTACTTC.

In this sample, this clonotype turned up a few times. The gene calls are TRBV29-1 and TRBJ1-1; D is unclear. The V gene's germline CDR1 is SQVTM and CDR2 ANQGSEA. V was cut by 5 bases and J by 0 bases, with 10 bases left in between. This CDR3 comprises 13 residues. The DNA for the CDR3 is TGCAGCGTTAACAACCGGTTGAACACTGAAGCTTTCTTT. Translation: CSVNNRLNTEAFF.

There are a few counts of this clonotype. The V gene is TRBV12-3 or TRBV12-4, the J gene TRBJ2-7; 9 nucleotides align to TRBD1. The CDR3 has 14 residues. Trimming took 5 bases from V and 6 from J; bases not matched to a gene: 8. The CDR3, as DNA: TGTGCCAGCAGTCCCGGGACAGGGCGTTTCGAGCAGTACTTC. This sequence encodes CASSPGTGRFEQYF.

The chain recombines TRBV2 with TRBJ2-7, with 8 bases that match TRBD2. The germline CDR1 and CDR2 sequences are SNHLY and FYNNEI. This CDR3 has 14 residues. V was pared by 8 bases and J by 3 bases, with 9 bases of the junction left unmatched. The chain's CDR3 is CASWGGRTGYEQYF. The DNA of the CDR3 is TGTGCCAGCTGGGGCGGGAGGACCGGCTACGAGCAGTACTTC.

The chain recombines TRBV5-1 with TRBJ2-5, with D possibly matching TRBD2 (6 bases). The V gene's germline CDR1 is SGHRS and CDR2 YFSETQ. Trimming left V 6 bases short and J 5 bases short, with 20 bases between. The CDR3 is 15 residues long. This chain's CDR3 is CASKQVSGGGETQYF. The DNA for the CDR3 is TGCGCCAGCAAACAAGTTAGCGGAGGAGGGGAGACCCAGTACTTC.

This clonotype was observed many times. The chain has TRBV9 and TRBJ2-1, with 10 bases lining up with TRBD1. The V segment lost 3 bases and the J segment 7 bases; nucleotides outside the gene matches: 10. Germline CDR1 and CDR2: SGDLS and YYNGEE. The CDR3 has 16 amino acids. Here the CDR3 DNA reads TGTGCCAGCAGCGATTTCCGGGGACAGGGGATGAATGAGCAGTTCTTC. Encoded protein: CASSDFRGQGMNEQFF.

This chain joins TRBV5-1 and TRBJ1-4; no clear D gene. V lost 0 bases and J 8 bases, leaving 8 bases between the germline ends. The CDR3 extends over 13 amino acids. The V gene's germline CDR1 is SGHRS and CDR2 YFSETQ. CDR3 in DNA: TGCGCCAGCAGCTTGGATGGCGGGGAAAAACTGTTTTTT. It encodes CASSLDGGEKLFF.

This clonotype was seen more than once but under ten times. The gene calls are TRBV12-3 or TRBV12-4 and TRBJ2-3, with D possibly being TRBD1 (6 bases). The CDR3 has 18 residues. V shed 6 bases and J shed 0 bases, with 22 bases lying between them. CDR3 loop: CASSPLGAPVASTDTQYF. The CDR3 DNA reads as TGTGCCAGCAGCCCATTGGGGGCGCCTGTAGCTAGCACAGATACGCAGTATTTT.

This clonotype has just a few counts. The chain links TRBV6-5 to TRBJ2-7, with a possible D match to TRBD2 (5 bases). With 2 bases removed from V and 0 bases from J, the gap between germline ends came to 11 bases. Germline CDR1 reads MNHEY; CDR2 reads SVGAGI. This CDR3 has 15 amino acids. CDR3 sequence: CASSYTGYSSYEQYF. CDR3 coding DNA: TGTGCCAGCAGTTACACGGGGTACAGCTCCTACGAGCAGTACTTC.

The chain uses TRBV7-3 and TRBJ2-2; 9 positions agree with TRBD1. After removal of 5 bases from V and 4 bases from J, the junction contained 11 bases not matched to a gene. The germline gives CDR1 SGHTA, CDR2 FQGTGA. The length of the CDR3 is 17 residues. CDR3 region: CASSPAPGTGLTGELFF. In nucleotides, the CDR3 is TGTGCCAGCAGCCCCGCGCCCGGGACAGGGCTCACCGGGGAGCTGTTTTTT.